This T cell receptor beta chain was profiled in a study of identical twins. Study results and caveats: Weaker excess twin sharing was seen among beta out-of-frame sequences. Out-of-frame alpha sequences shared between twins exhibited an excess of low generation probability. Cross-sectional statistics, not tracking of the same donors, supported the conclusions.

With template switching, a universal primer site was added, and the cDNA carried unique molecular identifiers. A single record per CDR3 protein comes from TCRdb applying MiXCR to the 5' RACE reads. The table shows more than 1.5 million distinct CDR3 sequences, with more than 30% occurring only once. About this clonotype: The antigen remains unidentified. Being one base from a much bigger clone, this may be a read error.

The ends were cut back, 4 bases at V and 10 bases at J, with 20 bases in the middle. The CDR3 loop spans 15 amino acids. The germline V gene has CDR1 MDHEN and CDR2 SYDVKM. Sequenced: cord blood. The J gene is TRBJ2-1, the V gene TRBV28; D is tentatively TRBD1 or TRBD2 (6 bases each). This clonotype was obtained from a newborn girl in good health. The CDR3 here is CASSSLLTGAYEQFF. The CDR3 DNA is TGTGCCAGCAGTTCCCTCCTGACGGGGGCCTACGAGCAGTTCTTC.